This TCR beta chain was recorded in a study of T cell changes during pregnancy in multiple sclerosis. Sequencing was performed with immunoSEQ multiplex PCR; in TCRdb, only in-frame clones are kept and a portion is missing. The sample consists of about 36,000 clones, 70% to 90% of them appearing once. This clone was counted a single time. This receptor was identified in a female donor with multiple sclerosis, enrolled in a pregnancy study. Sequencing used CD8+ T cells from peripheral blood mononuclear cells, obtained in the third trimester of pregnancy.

The CDR3 DNA reads as TGTGCCAGCAGCTTAGGCCCTGCTGGACAGGGTGACCAGCCCCAGCATTTT. It encodes CASSLGPAGQGDQPQHF. The V call is TRBV11-2, the J call TRBJ1-5, with 8 bases lining up with TRBD1. CDR1 is SGHAT, CDR2 FQNNGV, per germline. The V and J ends lost 1 base and 7 bases, in that order; junction bases with no gene match: 12. The CDR3 runs 17 residues.